This T cell receptor (beta chain) was obtained from a study of radiation and T cells in renal cell carcinoma. This CDR3 is built from 17 residues. Germline V gene lookup returns CDR1 LNHDA and CDR2 SQIVND (reference sequence). V gave up 7 bases and J gave up 7 bases; unmatched junction bases: 17. Time point defined: baseline pretreatment blood. Sample treatment: 15 Gy SBRT to primary tumor, nephrectomy 4 weeks later. TCRdb's copy holds only in-frame clones and misses some; the assay was immunoSEQ multiplex PCR. This sample has 50,000 to 75,000 clones, with 65% to 80% found just once. The sample was blood, taken from a patient whose treatment included radiotherapy and nephrectomy. The sequence was collected from a man aged 60-69 years with renal cell carcinoma. V and J are TRBV19 and TRBJ2-2; TRBD2 matches 8 bases. In DNA form, the CDR3 reads TGTGCCAGTACTGAACGGGGGGGCCGGGGTGTCATCGGGGAGCTGTTTTTT. It yields the protein CASTERGGRGVIGELFF.